The subject of this entry is one T cell receptor beta chain. The table came from immunoSEQ multiplex PCR; TCRdb's copy has only in-frame clones and leaves some out. This table has under 75,000 clones, 65% to 90% appearing once. The data were taken from a study of control samples from healthy donors and cancer patients. V shed 5 bases and J shed 4 bases, with 9 bases lying between them. CDR3 size: 13 residues. Germline V gene sequence: CDR1 ENHRY, CDR2 SYGVKD. The V gene is TRBV10-3, the J gene TRBJ2-1; a weak D match, TRBD2 (5 bases). Sequencing was carried out using blood. This sequence originates from a man between 40 and 49 years old in good health. CDR3 coding DNA: TGTGCCATCAGTCGGGGTGATTACAATGAGCAGTTCTTC. It yields the protein CAISRGDYNEQFF.